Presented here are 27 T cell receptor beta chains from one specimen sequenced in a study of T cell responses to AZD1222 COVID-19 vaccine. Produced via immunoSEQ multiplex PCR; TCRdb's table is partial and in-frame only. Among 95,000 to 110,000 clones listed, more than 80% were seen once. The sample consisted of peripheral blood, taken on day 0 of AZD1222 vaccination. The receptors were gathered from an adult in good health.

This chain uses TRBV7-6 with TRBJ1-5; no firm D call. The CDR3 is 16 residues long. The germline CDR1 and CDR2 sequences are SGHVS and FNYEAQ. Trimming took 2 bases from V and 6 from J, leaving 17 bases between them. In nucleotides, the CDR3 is TGTGCCAGCAGCTTAAATCCCGCCTCGGGCGGTCAGCCCCAGCATTTT. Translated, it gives CASSLNPASGGQPQHF. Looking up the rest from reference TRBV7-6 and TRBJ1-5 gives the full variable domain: GAGVSQSPRYKVTKRGQDVALRCDPISGHVSLYWYRQALGQGPEFLTYFNYEAQQDKSGLPNDRFSAERPEGSISTLTIQRTEQRDSAMYRCASSLNPASGGQPQHFGDGTRLSIL.

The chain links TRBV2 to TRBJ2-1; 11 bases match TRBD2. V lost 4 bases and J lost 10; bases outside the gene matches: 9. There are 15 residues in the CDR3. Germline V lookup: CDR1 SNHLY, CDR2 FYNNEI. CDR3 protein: CASSGSLAGGREQFF. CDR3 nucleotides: TGTGCCAGCAGTGGGTCCCTAGCGGGAGGTCGGGAGCAGTTCTTC.

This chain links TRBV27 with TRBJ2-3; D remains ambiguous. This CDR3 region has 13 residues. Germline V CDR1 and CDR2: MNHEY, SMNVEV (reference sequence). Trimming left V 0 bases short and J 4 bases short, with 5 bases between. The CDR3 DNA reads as TGTGCCAGCAGTTTATCGAGGTCAGATACGCAGTATTTT. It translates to CASSLSRSDTQYF.

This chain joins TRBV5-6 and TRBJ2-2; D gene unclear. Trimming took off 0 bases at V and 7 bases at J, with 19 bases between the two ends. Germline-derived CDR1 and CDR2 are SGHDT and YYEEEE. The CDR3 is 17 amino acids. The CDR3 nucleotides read TGTGCCAGCAGCTTGGGCTCCGGGTCGACGATGAGCGGGGAGCTGTTTTTT. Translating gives CASSLGSGSTMSGELFF.

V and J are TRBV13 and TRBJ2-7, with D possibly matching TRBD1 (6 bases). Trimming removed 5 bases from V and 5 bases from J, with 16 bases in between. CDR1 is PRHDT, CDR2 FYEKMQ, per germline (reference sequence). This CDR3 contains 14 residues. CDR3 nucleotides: TGTGCCAGCAGCCGAAGACAGGTCGGGGACGAGCAGTACTTC. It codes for CASSRRQVGDEQYF. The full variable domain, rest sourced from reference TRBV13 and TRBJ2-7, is AAGVIQSPRHLIKEKRETATLKCYPIPRHDTVYWYQQGPGQDPQFLISFYEKMQSDKGSIPDRFSAQQFSDYHSELNMSSLELGDSALYFCASSRRQVGDEQYFGPGTRLTVT.

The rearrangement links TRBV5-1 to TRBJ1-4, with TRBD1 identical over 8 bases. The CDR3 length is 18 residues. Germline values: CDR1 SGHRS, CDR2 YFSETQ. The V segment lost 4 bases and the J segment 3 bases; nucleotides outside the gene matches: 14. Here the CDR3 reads CASSRGQGARMANEKLFF. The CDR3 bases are TGCGCCAGCAGCCGGGGCCAGGGGGCACGAATGGCTAATGAAAAACTGTTTTTT.

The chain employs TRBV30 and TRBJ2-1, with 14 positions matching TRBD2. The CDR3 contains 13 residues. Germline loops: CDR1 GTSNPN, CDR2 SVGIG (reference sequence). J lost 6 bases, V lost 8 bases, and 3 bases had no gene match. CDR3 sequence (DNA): TGTGCCCGCGGACTAGCGGGAGGCAATGAGCAGTTCTTC. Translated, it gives CARGLAGGNEQFF.

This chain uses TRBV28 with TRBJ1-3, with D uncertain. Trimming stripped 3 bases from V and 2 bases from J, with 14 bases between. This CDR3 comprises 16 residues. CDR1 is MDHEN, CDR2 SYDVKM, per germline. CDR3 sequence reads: CASSFSIPPTGNTIYF. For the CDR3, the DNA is TGTGCCAGCAGTTTCTCCATCCCTCCAACTGGAAACACCATATATTTT.

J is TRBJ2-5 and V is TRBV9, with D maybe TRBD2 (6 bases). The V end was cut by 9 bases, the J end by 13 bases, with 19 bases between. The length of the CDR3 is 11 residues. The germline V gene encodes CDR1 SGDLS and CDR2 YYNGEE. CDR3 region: CATEPTGALYF. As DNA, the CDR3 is TGTGCCACCGAGCCAACGGGAGCTTTGTACTTC.

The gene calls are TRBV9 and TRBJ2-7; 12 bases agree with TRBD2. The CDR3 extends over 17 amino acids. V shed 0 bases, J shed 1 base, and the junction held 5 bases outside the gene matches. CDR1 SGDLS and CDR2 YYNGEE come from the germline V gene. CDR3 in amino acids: CASSVATGLAGSYEQYF. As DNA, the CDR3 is TGTGCCAGCAGCGTAGCTACCGGACTAGCGGGATCCTACGAGCAGTACTTC.

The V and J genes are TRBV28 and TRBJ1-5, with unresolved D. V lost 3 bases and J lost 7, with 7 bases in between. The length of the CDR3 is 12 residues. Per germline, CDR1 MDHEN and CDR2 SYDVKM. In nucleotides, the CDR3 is TGTGCCAGCAGTTTTTTCCAACAGCCCCAGCATTTT. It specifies CASSFFQQPQHF.

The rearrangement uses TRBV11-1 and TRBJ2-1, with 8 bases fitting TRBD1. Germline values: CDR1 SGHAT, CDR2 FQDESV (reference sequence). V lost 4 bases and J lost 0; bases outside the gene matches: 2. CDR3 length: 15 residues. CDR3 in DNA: TGTGCCAGCAGCTACAGGGGGAGCTCCTACAATGAGCAGTTCTTC. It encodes CASSYRGSSYNEQFF.

The CDR3 sequence is CASSISGSEETQYF. The CDR3 DNA reads TGTGCCAGCTCGATTAGCGGGAGTGAGGAGACCCAGTACTTC. The chain combines TRBV2 with TRBJ2-5; TRBD2 aligns across 9 bases. V shed 8 bases, J shed 5 bases, and the junction held 9 bases outside the gene matches. The germline V gene encodes CDR1 SNHLY and CDR2 FYNNEI. The CDR3 covers 14 residues.

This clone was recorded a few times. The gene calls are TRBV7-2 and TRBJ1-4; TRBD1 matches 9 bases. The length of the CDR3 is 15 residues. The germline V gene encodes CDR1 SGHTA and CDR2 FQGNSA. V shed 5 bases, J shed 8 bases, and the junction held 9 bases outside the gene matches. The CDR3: CASSKPTGGGEKLFF. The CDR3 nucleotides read TGTGCCAGCAGCAAACCGACAGGGGGAGGGGAAAAACTGTTTTTT.

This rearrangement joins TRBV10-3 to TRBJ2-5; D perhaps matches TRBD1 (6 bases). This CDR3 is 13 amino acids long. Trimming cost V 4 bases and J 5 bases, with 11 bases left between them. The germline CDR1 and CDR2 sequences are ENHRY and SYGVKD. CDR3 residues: CAISVGGDETQYF. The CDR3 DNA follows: TGTGCCATCAGTGTAGGGGGTGACGAGACCCAGTACTTC.

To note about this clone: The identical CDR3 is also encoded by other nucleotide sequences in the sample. This chain's CDR3 is CSVEGGDTQYF. For the CDR3, the DNA is TGCAGCGTTGAAGGTGGAGATACGCAGTATTTT. The J gene is TRBJ2-3, the V gene TRBV29-1; D call uncertain. This CDR3 has 11 residues. Trimming pared 1 base from V and 5 bases from J, leaving 4 bases between. The germline gives CDR1 SQVTM, CDR2 ANQGSEA.

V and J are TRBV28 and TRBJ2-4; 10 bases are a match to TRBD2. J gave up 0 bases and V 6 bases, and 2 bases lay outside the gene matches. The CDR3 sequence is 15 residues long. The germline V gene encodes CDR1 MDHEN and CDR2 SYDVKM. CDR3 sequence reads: CASSRLAGAKNIQYF. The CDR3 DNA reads TGTGCCAGCAGCCGACTAGCGGGAGCCAAAAACATTCAGTACTTC.

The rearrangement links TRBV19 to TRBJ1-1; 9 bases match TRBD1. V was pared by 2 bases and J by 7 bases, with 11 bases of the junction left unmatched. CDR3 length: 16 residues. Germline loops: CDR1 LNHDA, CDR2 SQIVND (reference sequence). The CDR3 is CASSIRGGGQGIEAFF. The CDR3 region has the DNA TGTGCCAGTAGTATACGTGGGGGTGGACAGGGGATTGAAGCTTTCTTT.

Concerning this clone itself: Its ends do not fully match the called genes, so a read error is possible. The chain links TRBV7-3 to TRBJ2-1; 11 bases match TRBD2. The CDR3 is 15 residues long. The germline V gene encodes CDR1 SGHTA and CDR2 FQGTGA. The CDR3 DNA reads TGTGCCAGCAGCGTAACTAGCGGGAGATTCAATGAGCAGTTCTTC. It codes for CASSVTSGRFNEQFF.

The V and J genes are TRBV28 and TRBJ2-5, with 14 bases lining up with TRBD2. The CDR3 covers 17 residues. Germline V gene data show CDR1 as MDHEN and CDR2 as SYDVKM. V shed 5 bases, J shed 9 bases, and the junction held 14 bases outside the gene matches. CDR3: CASSTIGTSGSPRAQYF. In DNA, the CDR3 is TGTGCCAGCAGTACGATCGGGACTAGCGGGAGCCCCAGGGCCCAGTACTTC.

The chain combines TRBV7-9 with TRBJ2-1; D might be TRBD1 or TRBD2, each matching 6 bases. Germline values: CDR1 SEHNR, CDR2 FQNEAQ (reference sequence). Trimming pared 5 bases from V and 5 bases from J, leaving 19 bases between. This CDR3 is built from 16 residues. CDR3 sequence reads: CASSPPRGLGNNEQFF. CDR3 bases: TGTGCCAGCAGCCCGCCCAGGGGACTCGGGAACAATGAGCAGTTCTTC.

The CDR3 region has the DNA TGTGCCAGCAGTCCCCGAGCGGGAGGGCCGGACGAGCAGTACTTC. It translates to CASSPRAGGPDEQYF. The chain couples TRBV28 to TRBJ2-7; 10 bases agree with TRBD2. Germline V gene data show CDR1 as MDHEN and CDR2 as SYDVKM. The V gene end was trimmed by 5 bases and the J gene end by 5 bases; junction bases not matched to a gene: 9. This CDR3 has 15 residues.

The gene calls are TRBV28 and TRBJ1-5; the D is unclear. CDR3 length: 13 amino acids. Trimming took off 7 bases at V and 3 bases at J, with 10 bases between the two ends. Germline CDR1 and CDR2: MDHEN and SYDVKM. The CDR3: CASNGFVNQPQHF. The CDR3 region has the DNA TGTGCCAGCAACGGGTTTGTCAATCAGCCCCAGCATTTT. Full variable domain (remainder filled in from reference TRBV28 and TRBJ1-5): DVKVTQSSRYLVKRTGEKVFLECVQDMDHENMFWYRQDPGLGLRLIYFSYDVKMKEKGDIPEGYSVSREKKERFSLILESASTNQTSMYLCASNGFVNQPQHFGDGTRLSIL.

CDR3 sequence reads: CASSGGTGSSYNEQFF. CDR3 nucleotides: TGTGCCAGCAGCGGGGGGACAGGAAGCTCCTACAATGAGCAGTTCTTC. This chain links TRBV5-6 with TRBJ2-1, with TRBD1 matching 8 bases. In germline, CDR1 is SGHDT, CDR2 YYEEEE. After removal of 4 bases from V and 0 bases from J, the junction contained 6 bases not matched to a gene. The CDR3 extends over 16 amino acids.

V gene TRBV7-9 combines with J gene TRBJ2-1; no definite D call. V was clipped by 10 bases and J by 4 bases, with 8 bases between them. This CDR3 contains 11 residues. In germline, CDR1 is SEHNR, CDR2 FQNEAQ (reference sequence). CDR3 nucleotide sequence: TGTGCCATTCTGCGATACAATGAGCAGTTCTTC. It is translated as CAILRYNEQFF.

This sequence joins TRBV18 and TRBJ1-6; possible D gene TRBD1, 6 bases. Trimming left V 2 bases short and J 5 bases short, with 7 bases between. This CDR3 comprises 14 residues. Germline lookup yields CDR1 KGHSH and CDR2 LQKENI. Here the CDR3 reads CASSPGQNNSPLHF. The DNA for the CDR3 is TGTGCCAGCTCACCAGGACAGAATAATTCACCCCTCCACTTT.

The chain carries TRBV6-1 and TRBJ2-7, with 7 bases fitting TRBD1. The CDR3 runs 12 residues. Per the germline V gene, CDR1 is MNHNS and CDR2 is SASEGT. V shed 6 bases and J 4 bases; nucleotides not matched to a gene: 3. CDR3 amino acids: CASSGQAYEQYF. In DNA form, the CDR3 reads TGTGCCAGCAGCGGACAGGCTTACGAGCAGTACTTC.